This T cell receptor (beta chain) came from a study of blood T cell repertoires in COVID-19. Study at large: Acute and convalescent COVID-19 specimens originated in the United States, Italy and Spain. T cells, B-cell-depleted T cells, or PBMCs supplied cDNA or gDNA.

V gave up 4 bases and J gave up 4 bases; unmatched junction bases: 5. CDR3 length equals 15 residues. The V gene's germline CDR1 is MNHEY and CDR2 SMNVEV (reference sequence). Original data processing: Reference gene primers were amplified, and this amplification served to estimate nucleated cell counts. Generated by immunoSEQ multiplex PCR, the TCRdb table keeps only in-frame clones and is missing some. V and J calls and clone size are copied from that table; D and trimming were computed from the DNA. Of about 100,000 clones listed, 70% to 85% are singletons. This TCR came from a man in his sixties with active or convalescent COVID-19. The sequencing sample was made of peripheral blood. The V gene is TRBV27, the J gene TRBJ2-7, with TRBD2 matching over 12 bases. This CDR3 reads CASSSASGRAYEQYF. In DNA, the CDR3 is TGTGCCAGCAGTTCCGCTAGCGGGAGGGCGTACGAGCAGTACTTC.